The 13 T cell receptor beta chains listed next were all sequenced from one sample in a study of blood T cell repertoires in COVID-19. Using immunoSEQ multiplex PCR, the repertoire was profiled, and TCRdb retains in-frame clones only, with some absent. Found here are some 30,000 clones, roughly 90% of them singletons; the top ten hold around 1.5%. Sequenced input: peripheral blood. The origin of the receptors is a man in his sixties with active COVID-19.

The count of this clone is one. The rearrangement uses TRBV11-2 and TRBJ1-2, with 8 positions matching TRBD1. The germline V gene encodes CDR1 SGHAT and CDR2 FQNNGV. This CDR3 is 14 amino acids long. The junction had 6 bases not matched to a gene; V was cut back by 5 bases and J by 4 bases. The CDR3 bases are TGTGCCAGCAGCGCAAGGACAGGGATCTATGGCTACACCTTC. Protein product: CASSARTGIYGYTF.

The V call is TRBV28, the J call TRBJ1-1, with 7 bases lining up with TRBD1. This CDR3 comprises 13 residues. J was trimmed by 4 bases and V by 6 bases; bases with no gene match: 5. Germline V gives CDR1 MDHEN, CDR2 SYDVKM. For the CDR3, the DNA is TGTGCCAGCAGCCCCTACAGGGGCACTGAAGCTTTCTTT. Translated: CASSPYRGTEAFF. The entire variable domain, with the rest obtained from reference TRBV28 and TRBJ1-1, is as follows: DVKVTQSSRYLVKRTGEKVFLECVQDMDHENMFWYRQDPGLGLRLIYFSYDVKMKEKGDIPEGYSVSREKKERFSLILESASTNQTSMYLCASSPYRGTEAFFGQGTRLTVV.

The chain uses TRBV19 and TRBJ2-1, with 10 nucleotides matching TRBD2. CDR3 length equals 14 residues. V dropped 4 bases and J dropped 6; count of bases not matched to a gene: 3. Germline CDR1 and CDR2: LNHDA and SQIVND (reference sequence). The CDR3 loop is CASSTSGGVNEQFF. The CDR3 DNA reads as TGTGCCAGTAGTACTAGCGGGGGCGTCAATGAGCAGTTCTTC.

This chain links TRBV5-6 with TRBJ2-2; TRBD2 agrees at 9 bases. V shed 0 bases, J shed 3 bases, and the junction held 3 bases outside the gene matches. The CDR3 totals 16 residues. Germline lookup yields CDR1 SGHDT and CDR2 YYEEEE. The CDR3 here is CASSLGLAGYTGELFF. Here the CDR3 DNA reads TGTGCCAGCAGCTTGGGGCTAGCGGGGTACACCGGGGAGCTGTTTTTT. Full variable domain (rest looked up from reference TRBV5-6 and TRBJ2-2): DAGVTQSPTHLIKTRGQQVTLRCSPKSGHDTVSWYQQALGQGPQFIFQYYEEEERQRGNFPDRFSGHQFPNYSSELNVNALLLGDSALYLCASSLGLAGYTGELFFGEGSRLTVL.

This clone was recorded once. The chain employs TRBV7-9 and TRBJ2-2; no firm D call. Germline values: CDR1 SEHNR, CDR2 FQNEAQ (reference sequence). Trimming cost V 1 base and J 4 bases, with 10 bases left between them. This CDR3 contains 15 residues. The CDR3: CASSLVARRTGELFF. CDR3 sequence (DNA): TGTGCCAGCAGCTTAGTGGCTAGGCGCACCGGGGAGCTGTTTTTT.

The chain is built from TRBV5-6 and TRBJ2-5, with D unclear. V dropped 0 bases and J dropped 2 bases, with 14 bases sitting between them. Germline lookup yields CDR1 SGHDT and CDR2 YYEEEE. CDR3 length: 16 residues. The CDR3 DNA is TGTGCCAGCAGCTTGGGCCCCGGCCAGGTTCAAGAGACCCAGTACTTC. Translated: CASSLGPGQVQETQYF.

This chain links TRBV5-4 with TRBJ2-5; the match to TRBD1 covers 7 bases. The V segment lost 5 bases and the J segment 7 bases; nucleotides outside the gene matches: 11. CDR1 SGHNT and CDR2 YYREEE come from the germline V gene (reference sequence). The CDR3 is made up of 14 amino acids. In DNA, the CDR3 is TGTGCCAGCAGTTCAGGGGGAGCCATGGGGACCCAGTACTTC. It yields the protein CASSSGGAMGTQYF.

This chain joins TRBV5-1 and TRBJ1-1; unclear D gene. V lost 4 bases, J lost 1 base, and 8 bases lay in between. Germline V gene sequence: CDR1 SGHRS, CDR2 YFSETQ. The CDR3 runs 13 residues. The chain's CDR3 is CASSVDTNTEAFF. As DNA, the CDR3 is TGCGCCAGCAGCGTTGACACGAACACTGAAGCTTTCTTT. Full variable domain (remainder filled in from reference TRBV5-1 and TRBJ1-1): KAGVTQTPRYLIKTRGQQVTLSCSPISGHRSVSWYQQTPGQGLQFLFEYFSETQRNKGNFPGRFSGRQFSNSRSEMNVSTLELGDSALYLCASSVDTNTEAFFGQGTRLTVV.

The chain uses TRBV5-4 and TRBJ1-4; 8 bases map to TRBD1. CDR1 and CDR2 (germline): SGHNT, YYREEE (reference sequence). The junction had 3 bases not matched to a gene; V was cut back by 4 bases and J by 1 base. This CDR3 comprises 15 residues. The CDR3 bases are TGTGCCAGCAGCCTACAGGGGGGAACTAATGAAAAACTGTTTTTT. Its translation: CASSLQGGTNEKLFF.

The count of this clone is one. The gene calls are TRBV7-9 and TRBJ1-2, with TRBD1 matching over 7 bases. This CDR3 is 13 amino acids long. Germline trimming cut 8 bases from V and 4 bases from J; bases unmatched to any gene: 7. CDR1 is SEHNR, CDR2 FQNEAQ, per germline (reference sequence). In DNA form, the CDR3 reads TGTGCCAGCGACAGGGTGATTGGCTATGGCTACACCTTC. This codes for CASDRVIGYGYTF.

This clone has a handful of counts. The V call is TRBV10-1, the J call TRBJ2-4; no clear D. Trimming stripped 2 bases from V and 0 bases from J, with 5 bases between. Germline CDR1 reads WNHNN; CDR2 reads SYGVQD (reference sequence). The CDR3 is 14 amino acids. The CDR3 nucleotides are TGCGCCAGCAGTGAGGGCACAGCCAAAAACATTCAGTACTTC. The encoded protein is CASSEGTAKNIQYF.

The rearrangement links TRBV24-1 to TRBJ2-3, with a tentative D call TRBD2 (6 bases). Germline CDR1 reads KGHDR; CDR2 reads SFDVKD. The CDR3 runs to 14 residues. With 9 bases removed from V and 3 bases from J, the gap between germline ends came to 15 bases. The chain's CDR3 is CATAGGTGTDTQYF. CDR3 coding DNA: TGTGCCACCGCAGGAGGGACGGGGACAGATACGCAGTATTTT.

The chain carries TRBV27 and TRBJ2-1; possibly TRBD2 for D (5 bases). Trimming took off 3 bases at V and 6 bases at J, with 21 bases between the two ends. Germline V gene lookup returns CDR1 MNHEY and CDR2 SMNVEV (reference sequence). The CDR3 has 17 amino acids. Written as DNA, the CDR3 is TGTGCCAGCAGTTTGAGTTCCAGCGGTGACTGGGGCAATGAGCAGTTCTTC. As protein: CASSLSSSGDWGNEQFF.